The 5 T cell receptor beta chains below were found in one sample sequenced in a study of immune cell composition in non-small cell lung cancer. The assay was immunoSEQ multiplex PCR, and TCRdb's table has in-frame clones only and misses some. The sample holds about 9,000 clones; roughly three quarters are singletons and the top ten take roughly 9%. The sequenced sample was lung tumor tissue. The receptor source for this set is a human donor with non-small cell lung cancer.

CDR3 in DNA: TGTGCCAGCAGCGTATCCGGTCTACAAGAGACCCAGTACTTC. Protein: CASSVSGLQETQYF. The chain is built from TRBV9 and TRBJ2-5; D unclear. The ends were cut back, 1 base at V and 2 bases at J, with 9 bases in the middle. This CDR3 is 14 amino acids long. Per germline, CDR1 SGDLS and CDR2 YYNGEE.

V and J are TRBV6-5 and TRBJ2-2, with D unclear. The ends were cut back, 6 bases at V and 5 bases at J, with 10 bases in the middle. Germline assignment: CDR1 MNHEY and CDR2 SVGAGI. The CDR3 length is 13 residues. Written as DNA, the CDR3 is TGTGCCAGCAGCCGGAAGGGTACCGGGGAGCTGTTTTTT. Its translation: CASSRKGTGELFF.

The chain carries TRBV5-6 and TRBJ1-2; D may be TRBD1 (6 bases). CDR1 is SGHDT, CDR2 YYEEEE, per germline. This CDR3 is 14 amino acids long. Trimming left V 3 bases short and J 4 bases short, with 13 bases between. CDR3 in amino acids: CASSYGQIIYGYTF. In DNA form, the CDR3 reads TGTGCCAGCAGCTATGGACAGATCATCTATGGCTACACCTTC.

The V and J genes are TRBV7-3 and TRBJ2-3; no definite D call. The germline CDR1 and CDR2 sequences are SGHTA and FQGTGA. Trimming stripped 4 bases from V and 4 bases from J, with 21 bases between. The CDR3 is 17 residues long. In nucleotides, the CDR3 is TGTGCCAGCAGCTCCCGGGCTTCCACTTTGGGTCCAGATACGCAGTATTTT. Its translation: CASSSRASTLGPDTQYF.

A note on this clone: This CDR3 is also generated by other DNA sequences in the sample. The genes are TRBV6-5 and TRBJ1-3; tentative D call: TRBD1 (6 bases). The CDR3 is made up of 13 amino acids. Trimming took 5 bases from V and 4 from J, leaving 9 bases between them. Per germline, CDR1 MNHEY and CDR2 SVGAGI. The CDR3 region has the DNA TGTGCCAGCAGTCCTGACAGGGGAAACACCATATATTTT. Protein product: CASSPDRGNTIYF.